The next 25 T cell receptor beta chains were all read from a single sample in a study of early T cells in non-severe SARS-CoV-2 infection. TCRdb reprocessed the 5' RACE reads with MiXCR, giving one entry per CDR3 protein. Among 70,000 or so distinct CDR3 sequences listed, over 9% were seen once. The sequences come from whole blood, collected at baseline. These receptors came from an adult who was a healthcare worker with PCR-confirmed SARS-CoV-2 infection or an uninfected control (not recorded which).

This clonotype has just a few counts. This sequence joins TRBV9 and TRBJ2-3; 7 bases match TRBD2. This CDR3 region has 16 residues. Trimming cost V 0 bases and J 1 base; bases outside gene matches: 5. Germline CDR1 reads SGDLS; CDR2 reads YYNGEE. The CDR3 coding sequence is TGTGCCAGCAGCGTAGTAGAGAGCGGGGGCACAGATACGCAGTATTTT. This translates into CASSVVESGGTDTQYF.

This clonotype has only a few counts. The chain is built from TRBV7-9 and TRBJ1-5, with D perhaps matching TRBD1 (5 bases). The CDR3 sequence is 12 residues long. The germline V and J ends were trimmed by 3 bases and 7 bases, with 7 bases remaining between them. Germline V gives CDR1 SEHNR, CDR2 FQNEAQ (reference sequence). CDR3 in DNA: TGTGCCAGCAGCTTGGGGGGGCAGCCCCAGCATTTT. This sequence encodes CASSLGGQPQHF.

This clonotype was found many times. The gene calls are TRBV25-1 and TRBJ1-1; D ambiguous. The CDR3 has 14 amino acids. The germline V gene encodes CDR1 MGHDK and CDR2 SYGVNS. The V gene lost 1 base and the J gene lost 5 bases, with 11 bases spanning the gap. CDR3 amino acids: CASSELKYTTEAFF. CDR3 DNA: TGTGCCAGCAGTGAATTGAAGTATACGACTGAAGCTTTCTTT.

This clonotype was counted between two and nine times. This chain uses TRBV5-1 with TRBJ1-1; D may be TRBD1 (5 bases). The CDR3 loop spans 18 amino acids. Germline CDR1 SGHRS, CDR2 YFSETQ. V was shortened by 0 bases and J by 2 bases, with 20 bases between the two germline ends. CDR3 nucleotides: TGCGCCAGCAGCTTGGCAGGACAACCACATCGGGTTAACACTGAAGCTTTCTTT. As protein: CASSLAGQPHRVNTEAFF.

The CDR3 coding sequence is TGTGCCAGCAGACTCCTCGGAGGGGTAACTGGAAACACCATATATTTT. Translated, it gives CASRLLGGVTGNTIYF. The chain uses TRBV12-3 or TRBV12-4 and TRBJ1-3; TRBD1 is a possible D gene (5 bases). The CDR3 has 16 amino acids. V was trimmed by 6 bases and J by 2 bases, leaving 17 bases between them.

Only a few counts were recorded for this clonotype. V usage is TRBV4-3 and J usage is TRBJ2-7; unclear D gene. This CDR3 is built from 13 residues. V lost 1 base and J 1 base, leaving 5 bases between the germline ends. Germline V CDR1 and CDR2: LGHNA, YSLEER. CDR3 amino acids: CASSQGRSYEQYF. Here the CDR3 DNA reads TGCGCCAGCAGCCAAGGTAGATCCTACGAGCAGTACTTC.

This clonotype was observed a handful of times. This chain connects TRBV6-2 or TRBV6-3 to TRBJ1-4; no clear D gene. The CDR3 has 16 residues. V was pared by 7 bases and J by 0 bases, with 15 bases between. Germline CDR1 MNHEY, CDR2 SVGEGT. Written as DNA, the CDR3 is TGTGCCAGCATGAATCCTCAGAGTGCAACTAATGAAAAACTGTTTTTT. Its translation is CASMNPQSATNEKLFF.

This clonotype has ten or more counts. The CDR3 bases are TGTGCCAGCGGGTACAGGGGACGGGAGCAGTACTTC. It codes for CASGYRGREQYF. This chain uses TRBV12-3 or TRBV12-4 with TRBJ2-7, with 7 positions matching TRBD1. With V trimmed by 8 bases and J by 7 bases, 8 bases remained unmatched. This CDR3 region has 12 residues.

This clonotype was observed a few times. The CDR3 reads CASSLGFRNSPLHF. CDR3 DNA sequence: TGTGCCAGCAGCTTAGGTTTCAGAAATTCACCCCTCCACTTT. The chain links TRBV7-2 to TRBJ1-6; D remains unclear. V lost 1 base and J lost 7, with 8 bases in between. CDR3 length: 14 residues. In germline, CDR1 is SGHTA, CDR2 FQGNSA.

The chain couples TRBV20-1 to TRBJ2-3; weak D call: TRBD1 (5 bases). Germline V gene sequence: CDR1 DFQATT, CDR2 SNEGSKA (reference sequence). The ends were cut back, 1 base at V and 4 bases at J, with 12 bases in the middle. This CDR3 has 14 residues. In DNA form, the CDR3 reads TGCAGTGCTAGAGCTTCAGGGTGGGCAGATACGCAGTATTTT. It yields the protein CSARASGWADTQYF.

This chain joins TRBV7-7 and TRBJ2-1; maybe TRBD2 (6 bases). Between the trimmed V and J ends, which lost 0 bases and 5 bases, there was a span of 20 bases. From germline, CDR1 is SSHAT and CDR2 FNYEAQ (reference sequence). CDR3 length equals 18 residues. The CDR3 is CASSLAPAGLTAHNEQFF. CDR3 nucleotides: TGTGCCAGCAGCTTAGCGCCCGCGGGGCTAACCGCCCACAATGAGCAGTTCTTC. Based on the CDR3 plus reference TRBV7-7 and TRBJ2-1, the full variable domain is GAGVSQSPRYKVTKRGQDVTLRCDPISSHATLYWYQQALGQGPEFLTYFNYEAQPDKSGLPSDRFSAERPEGSISTLTIQRTEQRDSAMYRCASSLAPAGLTAHNEQFFGPGTRLTVL.

This clonotype was picked up a small number of times. Germline and junction disagree at one end, which may indicate a read error. The chain couples TRBV20-1 to TRBJ2-1; D is perhaps TRBD1 or TRBD2 (5 bases each). This CDR3 has 13 residues. Germline CDR1 DFQATT, CDR2 SNEGSKA (reference sequence). In nucleotides, the CDR3 is TGCAGTGCCAGAGGTGGGGGTCGGCCTGAGCAGTTCTTC. The encoded protein is CSARGGGRPEQFF.

This clonotype was observed a handful of times. This chain uses TRBV7-9 with TRBJ2-5; TRBD2 aligns across 11 bases. The length of the CDR3 is 16 residues. Unmatched junction bases numbered 7, after V lost 5 bases and J lost 2 bases. In germline, CDR1 is SEHNR, CDR2 FQNEAQ (reference sequence). The CDR3 protein is CASSVGTSGPQETQYF. The CDR3 bases are TGTGCCAGCAGCGTAGGGACTAGCGGACCTCAAGAGACCCAGTACTTC.

The table lists this clonotype with many counts. This chain uses TRBV11-2 with TRBJ2-7; 10 bases line up with TRBD1. Germline V CDR1 and CDR2: SGHAT, FQNNGV. This CDR3 has 17 residues. The ends lost 2 bases at V and 4 bases at J; junction bases unmatched: 11. The DNA of the CDR3 is TGTGCCAGCAGCTTATCCTTGACAGGGGGCACAGGATACGAGCAGTACTTC. Encoded protein: CASSLSLTGGTGYEQYF.

This clonotype came up a few times. The chain couples TRBV12-3 or TRBV12-4 to TRBJ2-1; 14 bases are a match to TRBD2. V shed 4 bases, J shed 3 bases, and the junction held 5 bases outside the gene matches. This CDR3 has 17 residues. The CDR3 spells CASSSGLAGGLYNEQFF. DNA for the CDR3: TGTGCCAGCAGTTCCGGACTAGCGGGGGGCCTCTACAATGAGCAGTTCTTC.

This clonotype has a count of ten or more. J is TRBJ1-3 and V is TRBV7-2, with D maybe TRBD1 (5 bases). Trimming stripped 4 bases from V and 2 bases from J, with 18 bases between. Looked up from germline, CDR1 is SGHTA and CDR2 is FQGNSA. CDR3 length: 17 residues. The CDR3 sequence: CASSSPLQGATGNTIYF. The CDR3 coding sequence is TGTGCCAGCAGCTCCCCGCTGCAGGGAGCAACTGGAAACACCATATATTTT.

This clonotype was counted only a few times. The chain joins TRBV6-6 to TRBJ2-3, with TRBD2 matching 13 bases. Trimming took 2 bases from V and 8 from J; bases not matched to a gene: 4. The length of the CDR3 is 15 residues. Germline V lookup: CDR1 MNHNY, CDR2 SVGAGI (reference sequence). In nucleotides, the CDR3 is TGTGCCAGCAGTTACGGGACTAGCGGGACGGGTACGCAGTATTTT. This encodes CASSYGTSGTGTQYF.

This rearrangement joins TRBV13 to TRBJ2-7; 12 nucleotides match TRBD2. J was trimmed by 6 bases and V by 4 bases; bases with no gene match: 4. The CDR3 length is 14 residues. Germline CDR1 reads PRHDT; CDR2 reads FYEKMQ (reference sequence). In nucleotides, the CDR3 is TGTGCCAGCAGCTCGGGACTAGCGGGTCTCGAGCAGTACTTC. It yields the protein CASSSGLAGLEQYF.

This clonotype was seen many times. This chain links TRBV3-1 with TRBJ1-5; D call uncertain. Germline V CDR1 and CDR2: LGHDT, YNNKEL (reference sequence). Trimming removed 11 bases at V and 6 bases at J, with 11 bases between. This CDR3 is built from 11 residues. The CDR3 sequence: CAVGDGQPQHF. The CDR3 DNA reads as TGTGCCGTTGGGGATGGTCAGCCCCAGCATTTT.

The table lists this clonotype with a few counts. The chain couples TRBV11-3 to TRBJ2-1; D not resolved. This CDR3 region has 14 residues. The germline gives CDR1 SGHNT, CDR2 YENEEA. Trimming took off 1 base at V and 5 bases at J, with 9 bases between the two ends. This chain's CDR3 is CASSLVGRNNEQFF. The CDR3 region has the DNA TGTGCCAGCAGCTTAGTCGGGCGCAACAATGAGCAGTTCTTC.

The chain employs TRBV6-2 or TRBV6-3 and TRBJ1-1, with D maybe TRBD1 (5 bases). V was cut by 6 bases and J by 3 bases, with 14 bases left in between. The CDR3 sequence is 14 residues long. Germline V CDR1 and CDR2: MNHEY, SVGEGT. The CDR3 DNA reads as TGTGCCAGCAGCTATCAGGGAGGGGACACTGAAGCTTTCTTT. This sequence encodes CASSYQGGDTEAFF.

This clonotype was detected many times. The chain employs TRBV20-1 and TRBJ1-1; tentatively, D is TRBD1 (6 bases). This CDR3 is 11 amino acids long. V gave up 4 bases and J gave up 11 bases, with 14 bases separating them. Germline assignment: CDR1 DFQATT and CDR2 SNEGSKA (reference sequence). The CDR3 sequence: CSAKGDLRAFF. The CDR3 DNA sequence: TGCAGTGCTAAGGGGGATTTGAGGGCTTTCTTT.

This clonotype has ten or more counts. The chain uses TRBV7-6 and TRBJ2-7; D may be TRBD2 (6 bases). The germline V gene encodes CDR1 SGHVS and CDR2 FNYEAQ. V lost 1 base and J lost 6, with 16 bases in between. The CDR3 has 15 residues. In DNA form, the CDR3 reads TGTGCCAGCAGCTTAGGTACGGGGCAGGAGGGCGAGCAGTACTTC. Its protein product is CASSLGTGQEGEQYF.

This clonotype was counted many times. At one end the junction does not follow the germline gene, possibly because of a read error. The chain carries TRBV4-3 and TRBJ2-7; no clear D. CDR1 and CDR2 (germline): LGHNA, YSLEER. CDR3 size: 13 residues. The DNA of the CDR3 is TGCGCCAGCAGCCAAGAAAGTGGTTACGAACAGTACTTC. It codes for CASSQESGYEQYF.

V and J are TRBV5-4 and TRBJ1-3; possibly TRBD1 for D (5 bases). Germline CDR1 and CDR2: SGHNT and YYREEE (reference sequence). V was clipped by 0 bases and J by 0 bases, with 10 bases between them. The CDR3 spans 16 residues. CDR3 loop: CASSLDGTLSGNTIYF. The CDR3 DNA reads TGTGCCAGCAGCTTGGATGGGACGCTCTCTGGAAACACCATATATTTT.